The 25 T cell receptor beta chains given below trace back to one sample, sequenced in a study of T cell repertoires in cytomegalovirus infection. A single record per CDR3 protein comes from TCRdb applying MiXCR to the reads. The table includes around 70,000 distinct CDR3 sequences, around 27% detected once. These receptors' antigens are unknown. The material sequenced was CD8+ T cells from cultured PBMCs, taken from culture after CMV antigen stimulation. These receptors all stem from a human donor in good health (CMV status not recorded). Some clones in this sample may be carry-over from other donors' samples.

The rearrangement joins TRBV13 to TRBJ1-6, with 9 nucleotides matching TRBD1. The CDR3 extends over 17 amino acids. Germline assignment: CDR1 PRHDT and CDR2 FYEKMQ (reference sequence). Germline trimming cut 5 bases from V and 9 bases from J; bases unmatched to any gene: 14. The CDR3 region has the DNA TGTGCCAGCAGCCTCATGGCCGGGACAGGGATGAGTTCACCCCTCCACTTT. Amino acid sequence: CASSLMAGTGMSSPLHF.

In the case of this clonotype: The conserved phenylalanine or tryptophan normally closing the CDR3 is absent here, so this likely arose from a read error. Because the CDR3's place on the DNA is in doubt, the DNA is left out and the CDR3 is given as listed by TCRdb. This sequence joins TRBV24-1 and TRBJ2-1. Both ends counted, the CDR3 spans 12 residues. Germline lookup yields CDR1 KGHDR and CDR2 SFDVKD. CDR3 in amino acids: CATSDFSNEEFS.

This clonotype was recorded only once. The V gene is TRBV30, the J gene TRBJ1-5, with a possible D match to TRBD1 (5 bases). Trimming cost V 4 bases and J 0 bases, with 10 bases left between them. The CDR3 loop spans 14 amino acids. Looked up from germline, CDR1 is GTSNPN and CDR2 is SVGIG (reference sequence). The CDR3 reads CAWNAGSSNQPQHF. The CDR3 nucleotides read TGTGCCTGGAATGCAGGGAGTAGCAATCAGCCCCAGCATTTT.

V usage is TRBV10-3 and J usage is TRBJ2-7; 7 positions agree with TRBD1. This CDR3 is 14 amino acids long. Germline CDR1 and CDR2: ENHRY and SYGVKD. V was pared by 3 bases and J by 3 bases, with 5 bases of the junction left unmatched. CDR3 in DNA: TGTGCCATCAGTGATGTGGGACAGATCTACGAGCAGTACTTC. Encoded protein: CAISDVGQIYEQYF.

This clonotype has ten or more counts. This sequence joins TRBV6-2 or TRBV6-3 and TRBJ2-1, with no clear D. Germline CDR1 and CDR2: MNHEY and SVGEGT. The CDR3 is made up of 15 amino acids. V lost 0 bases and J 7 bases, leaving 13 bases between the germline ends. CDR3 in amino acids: CASSYSNTARNEQFF. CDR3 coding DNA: TGTGCCAGCAGTTACTCGAATACGGCTAGGAATGAGCAGTTCTTC.

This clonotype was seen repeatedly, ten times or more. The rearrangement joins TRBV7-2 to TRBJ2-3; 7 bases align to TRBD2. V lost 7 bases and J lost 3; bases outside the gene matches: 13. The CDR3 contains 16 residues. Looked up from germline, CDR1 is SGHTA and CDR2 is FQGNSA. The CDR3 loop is CASNPEPGGGTDTQYF. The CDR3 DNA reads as TGTGCCAGCAACCCCGAGCCGGGAGGAGGGACAGATACGCAGTATTTT. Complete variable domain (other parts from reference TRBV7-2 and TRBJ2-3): GAGVSQSPSNKVTEKGKDVELRCDPISGHTALYWYRQSLGQGLEFLIYFQGNSAPDKSGLPSDRFSAERTGGSVSTLTIQRTQQEDSAVYLCASNPEPGGGTDTQYFGPGTRLTVL.

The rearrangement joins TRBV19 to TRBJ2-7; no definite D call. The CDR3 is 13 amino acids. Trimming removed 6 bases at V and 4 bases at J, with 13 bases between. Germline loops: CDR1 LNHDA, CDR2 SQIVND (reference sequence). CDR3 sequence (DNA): TGTGCCAGTAGCGAGACTTGGCGTTACGAGCAGTACTTC. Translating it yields CASSETWRYEQYF.

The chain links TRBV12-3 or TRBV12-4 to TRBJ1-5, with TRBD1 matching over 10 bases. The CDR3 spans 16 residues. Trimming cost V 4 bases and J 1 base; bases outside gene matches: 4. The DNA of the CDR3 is TGTGCCAGCAGTTCGACAGGGGGCATAAGCAATCAGCCCCAGCATTTT. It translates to CASSSTGGISNQPQHF.

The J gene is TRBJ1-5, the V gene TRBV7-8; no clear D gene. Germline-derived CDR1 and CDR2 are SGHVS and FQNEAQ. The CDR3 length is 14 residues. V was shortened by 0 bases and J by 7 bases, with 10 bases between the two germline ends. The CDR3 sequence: CASSLAGSGQPQHF. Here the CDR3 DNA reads TGTGCCAGCAGCTTAGCAGGGTCAGGACAGCCCCAGCATTTT. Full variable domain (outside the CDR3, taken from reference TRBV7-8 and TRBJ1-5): GAGVSQSPRYKVAKRGQDVALRCDPISGHVSLFWYQQALGQGPEFLTYFQNEAQLDKSGLPSDRFFAERPEGSVSTLKIQRTQQEDSAVYLCASSLAGSGQPQHFGDGTRLSIL.

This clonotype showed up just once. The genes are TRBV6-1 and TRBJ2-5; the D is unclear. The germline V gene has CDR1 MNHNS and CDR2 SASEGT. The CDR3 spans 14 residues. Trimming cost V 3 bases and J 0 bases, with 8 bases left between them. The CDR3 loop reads CASSDQRYQETQYF. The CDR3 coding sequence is TGTGCCAGCAGTGACCAGAGGTACCAAGAGACCCAGTACTTC.

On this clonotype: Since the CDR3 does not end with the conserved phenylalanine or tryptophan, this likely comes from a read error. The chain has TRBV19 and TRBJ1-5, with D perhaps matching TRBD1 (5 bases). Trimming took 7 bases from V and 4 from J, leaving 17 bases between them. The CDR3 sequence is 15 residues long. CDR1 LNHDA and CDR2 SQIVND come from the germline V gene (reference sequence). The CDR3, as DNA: TGTGCCAGTATCGCTCCGAGGGGTGGAAATCAGCCCCAGCATTCT. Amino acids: CASIAPRGGNQPQHS.

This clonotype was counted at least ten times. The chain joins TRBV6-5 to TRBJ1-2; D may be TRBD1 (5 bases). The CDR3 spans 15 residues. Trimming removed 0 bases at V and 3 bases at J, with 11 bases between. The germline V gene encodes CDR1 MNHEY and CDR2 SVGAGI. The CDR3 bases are TGTGCCAGCAGTTACTCGATCAGGGCGGACTATGGCTACACCTTC. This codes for CASSYSIRADYGYTF.

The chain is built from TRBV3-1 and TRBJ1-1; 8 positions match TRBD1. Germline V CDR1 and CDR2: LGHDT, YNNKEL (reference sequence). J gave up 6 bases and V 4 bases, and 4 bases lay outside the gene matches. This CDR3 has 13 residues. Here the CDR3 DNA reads TGTGCCAGCAGCCCCCGACAGGGGCCTGAAGCTTTCTTT. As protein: CASSPRQGPEAFF.

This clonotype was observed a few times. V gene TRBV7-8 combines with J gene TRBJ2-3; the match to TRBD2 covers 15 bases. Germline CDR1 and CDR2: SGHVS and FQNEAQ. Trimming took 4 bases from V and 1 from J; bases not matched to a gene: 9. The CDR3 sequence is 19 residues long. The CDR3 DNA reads TGTGCCAGCAGCTCGGGGGGACTAGCGGGGGGTCGTCGCACAGATACGCAGTATTTT. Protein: CASSSGGLAGGRRTDTQYF.

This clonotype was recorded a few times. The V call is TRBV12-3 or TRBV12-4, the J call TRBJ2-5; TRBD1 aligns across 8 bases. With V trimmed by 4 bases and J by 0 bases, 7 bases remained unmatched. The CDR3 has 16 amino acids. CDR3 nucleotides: TGTGCCAGCAGTTCCCCGGGACAGGAGTACCAAGAGACCCAGTACTTC. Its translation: CASSSPGQEYQETQYF.

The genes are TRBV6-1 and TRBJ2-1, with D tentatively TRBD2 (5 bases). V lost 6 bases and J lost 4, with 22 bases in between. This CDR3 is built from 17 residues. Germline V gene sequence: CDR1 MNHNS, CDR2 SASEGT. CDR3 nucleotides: TGTGCCAGCAGCCTAGTCCCCCTCTCTAGGACTTACAATGAGCAGTTCTTC. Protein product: CASSLVPLSRTYNEQFF.

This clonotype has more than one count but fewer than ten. DNA for the CDR3: TGTGCCAGCAGTACGGTCGTGGATTCGTGGGGCTACACCTTC. Translation gives CASSTVVDSWGYTF. V gene TRBV6-1 combines with J gene TRBJ1-2, with D unresolved. Trimming removed 5 bases from V and 8 bases from J, with 18 bases in between. Germline CDR1 is MNHNS and CDR2 is SASEGT. The CDR3 contains 14 residues.

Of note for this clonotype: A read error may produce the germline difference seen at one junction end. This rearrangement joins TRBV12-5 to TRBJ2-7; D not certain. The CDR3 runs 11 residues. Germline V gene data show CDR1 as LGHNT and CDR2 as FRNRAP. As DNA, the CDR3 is TGTGCTAGTGCCTCCCCAATCCTTTCCTCTTTC. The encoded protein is CASASPILSSF.

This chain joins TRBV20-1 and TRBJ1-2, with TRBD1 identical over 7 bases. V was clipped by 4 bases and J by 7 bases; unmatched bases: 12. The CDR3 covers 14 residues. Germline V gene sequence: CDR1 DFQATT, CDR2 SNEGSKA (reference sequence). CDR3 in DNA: TGCAGTGCTACCGGGGGAGGGGGCGCAGGTGGCTACACCTTC. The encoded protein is CSATGGGGAGGYTF.

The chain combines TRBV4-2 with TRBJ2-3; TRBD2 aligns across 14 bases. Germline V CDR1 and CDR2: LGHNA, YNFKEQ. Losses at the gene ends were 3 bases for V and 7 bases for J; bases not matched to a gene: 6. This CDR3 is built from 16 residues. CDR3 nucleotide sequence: TGTGCCAGCAGCCAGGGGGGACTAGCGGGGGCTAATACGCAGTATTTT. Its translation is CASSQGGLAGANTQYF.

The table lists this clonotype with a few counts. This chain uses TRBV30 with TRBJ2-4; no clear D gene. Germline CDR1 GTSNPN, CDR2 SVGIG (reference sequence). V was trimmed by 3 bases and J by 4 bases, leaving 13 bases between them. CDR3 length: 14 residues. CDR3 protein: CAWRPLGPKNIQYF. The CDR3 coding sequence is TGTGCCTGGAGACCACTTGGGCCTAAAAACATTCAGTACTTC.

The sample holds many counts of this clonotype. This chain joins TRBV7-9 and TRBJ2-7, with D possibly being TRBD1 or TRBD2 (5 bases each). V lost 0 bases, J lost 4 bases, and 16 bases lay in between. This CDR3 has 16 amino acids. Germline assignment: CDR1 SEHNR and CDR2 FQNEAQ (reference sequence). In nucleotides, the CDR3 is TGTGCCAGCAGCTTAGCCCCGGGTGAGGGACCATACGAGCAGTACTTC. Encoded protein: CASSLAPGEGPYEQYF.

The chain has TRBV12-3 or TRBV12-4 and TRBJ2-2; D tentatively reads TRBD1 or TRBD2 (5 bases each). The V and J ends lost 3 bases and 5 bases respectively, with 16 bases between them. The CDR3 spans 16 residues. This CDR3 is CASSFGGPKGTGELFF. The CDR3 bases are TGTGCCAGCAGTTTTGGGGGACCCAAAGGGACCGGGGAGCTGTTTTTT.

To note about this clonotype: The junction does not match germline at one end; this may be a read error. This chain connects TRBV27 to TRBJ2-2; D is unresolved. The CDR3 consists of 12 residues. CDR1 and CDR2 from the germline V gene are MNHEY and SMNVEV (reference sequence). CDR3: CASSLSPGELFF. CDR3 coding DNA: TGTGCCAGCAGTCTATCACCCGGGGAGCTGTTTTTT.

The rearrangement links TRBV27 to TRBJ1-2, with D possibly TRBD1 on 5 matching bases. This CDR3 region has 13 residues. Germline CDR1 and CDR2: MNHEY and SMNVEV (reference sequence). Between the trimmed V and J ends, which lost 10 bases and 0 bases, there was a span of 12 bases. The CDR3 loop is CATKGTANYGYTF. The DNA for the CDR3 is TGTGCCACCAAGGGGACCGCTAACTATGGCTACACCTTC.